Ten or more counts support the clone carrying this T cell receptor beta chain. Its antigen is as yet unknown. This sample was taken from a study of neurological immune-mediated disorders. General study findings and limits: Expansion of TCR clones was greatest in HTLV-1-associated myelopathy and smallest in multiple sclerosis, where it fell below that of healthy controls. Expanded clones shared no identical CDR3 amino acid sequences across subjects, which suggested private TCR-beta repertoires in all groups.

J gave up 2 bases and V 2 bases, and 11 bases lay outside the gene matches. Germline V CDR1 and CDR2: SGHRS, YFSETQ. This CDR3 is built from 17 residues. For the unsorted libraries, 2 million PBMCs stored at -80 C served as input. TCRdb used MiXCR to reprocess the 5' RACE reads, holding one entry per CDR3 protein. The data show around 64,000 distinct CDR3 sequences, with roughly 13% seen just once and around 10% held by the top ten. What was sequenced was PBMCs. The clonotype originates from a woman in her sixties or seventies with HTLV-1-associated myelopathy (HAM/TSP). The V gene is TRBV5-1, the J gene TRBJ2-3, with 7 bases lining up with TRBD1. CDR3 region: CASSFRDSSGITDTQYF. DNA of the CDR3: TGCGCCAGCAGCTTCCGGGACAGCTCGGGCATCACAGATACGCAGTATTTT.